The clone carrying this TCR beta chain was counted at least ten times. The target antigen is unknown. Isolation per sample recovered at least 6 million PBMCs. The data belong to a study of blood T cells in healthy people across ages. Study findings and constraints: Long-lived donors had more naive CD4+ cells and higher diversity than aged donors. In older individuals, TCR beta diversity per million T cells was lower, falling roughly linearly with age.

Combining a sample-barcoded 5' primer with a J-beta primer mix, a second PCR ran for about 6 to 11 cycles. Unique molecular identifiers of 12 random nucleotides labeled each cDNA. TCRdb recomputed calls from the 5' RACE reads with MiXCR, one row per CDR3 protein. This sample has 550,000 to 800,000 distinct CDR3 sequences, with about 34% found just once. CDR3 size: 16 residues. Germline-derived CDR1 and CDR2 are DFQATT and SNEGSKA (reference sequence). V was trimmed by 6 bases and J by 4 bases, leaving 23 bases between them. The sequenced sample was blood. The TCR was taken from a woman at least 80 years old in good health. V usage is TRBV20-1 and J usage is TRBJ2-3; possible D gene TRBD2, 5 bases. CDR3 coding DNA: TGCAGTGCCCTGAAAGGCCAGCGGCCCATGGCAGATACGCAGTATTTT. Translated, it gives CSALKGQRPMADTQYF.